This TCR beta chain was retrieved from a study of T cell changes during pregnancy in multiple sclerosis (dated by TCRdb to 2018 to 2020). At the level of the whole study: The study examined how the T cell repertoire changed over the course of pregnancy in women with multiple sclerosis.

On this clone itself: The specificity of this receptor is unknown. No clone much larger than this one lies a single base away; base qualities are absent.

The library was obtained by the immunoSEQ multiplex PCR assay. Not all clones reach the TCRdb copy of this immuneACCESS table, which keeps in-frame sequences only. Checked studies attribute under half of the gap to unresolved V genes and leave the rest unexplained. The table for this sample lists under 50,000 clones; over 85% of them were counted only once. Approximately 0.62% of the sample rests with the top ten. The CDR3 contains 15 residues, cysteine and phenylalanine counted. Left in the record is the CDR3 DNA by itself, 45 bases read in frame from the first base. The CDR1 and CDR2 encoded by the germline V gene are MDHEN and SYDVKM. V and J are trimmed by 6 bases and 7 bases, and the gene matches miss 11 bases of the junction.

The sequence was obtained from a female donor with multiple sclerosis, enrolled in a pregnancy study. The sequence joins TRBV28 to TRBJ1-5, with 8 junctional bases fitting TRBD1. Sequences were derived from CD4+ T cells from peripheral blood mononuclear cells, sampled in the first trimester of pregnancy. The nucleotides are TGTGCCAGCAGCCCATTGGGGACAGGAGGGCAGCCCCAGCATTTT. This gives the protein CASSPLGTGGQPQHF.